Listed below are T cell receptor beta chains from one sample, sequenced in a study of T cell responses to AZD1222 COVID-19 vaccine. The repertoire was sequenced with immunoSEQ multiplex PCR; TCRdb's copy has only in-frame clones and lacks some. Of tens of thousands of clones listed, about 83% are singletons. Specimen: peripheral blood, collected 28 days after the second AZD1222 dose. These receptors were taken from an adult who received the AZD1222 COVID-19 vaccine. Both conserved end residues are part of each CDR3. The order of the fields is J gene, V gene, clone size, D gene, CDR3 protein, CDR3 DNA. D genes are given only for firm matches. Only part of the rows carry a size: once, few, many, or a class if the clone is expanded.

>TRBJ2-1|TRBV9|few|-
CASSGGGTYNEQFF
TGTGCCAGCAGCGGGGGCGGGACCTACAATGAGCAGTTCTTC
>TRBJ1-3|TRBV19|-|-
CASMPPNRDGNTIYF
TGTGCCAGTATGCCCCCCAACAGGGATGGAAACACCATATATTTT
>TRBJ2-7|TRBV21-1|-|-
CASSTSGQLYEQYF
TGTGCCAGCAGCACCTCGGGACAGCTCTACGAGCAGTACTTC
>TRBJ2-5|TRBV30|-|-
CAWSDDITGVWAQYF
TGTGCCTGGAGTGACGACATAACCGGGGTTTGGGCCCAGTACTTC
>TRBJ1-1|TRBV4-3|-|TRBD1
CASSQGDRVATEAFF
TGCGCCAGCAGCCAAGGGGACAGGGTAGCCACTGAAGCTTTCTTT
>TRBJ1-2|TRBV28|-|-
CASSALTGTYNYGYTF
TGTGCCAGCAGTGCCTTGACAGGAACCTATAACTATGGCTACACCTTC
>TRBJ2-2|TRBV19|-|-
CASTPPGSGELFF
TGTGCCAGTACCCCTCCCGGGAGCGGGGAGCTGTTTTTT
>TRBJ1-2|TRBV7-2|-|-
CASSLDPRGYGYTF
TGTGCCAGCAGCCTTGACCCAAGGGGCTATGGCTACACCTTC
>TRBJ2-7|TRBV6-2/TRBV6-3|-|TRBD2
CASSYSNLAGPYEQYF
TGTGCCAGCAGTTACTCGAATCTAGCGGGACCCTACGAGCAGTACTTC
>TRBJ2-3|TRBV5-4|few|-
CASRTGVHTDTQYF
TGTGCCAGCAGAACCGGGGTCCACACAGATACGCAGTATTTT
>TRBJ2-7|TRBV9|-|TRBD2
CASSGRSGSRSYEQYF
TGTGCCAGCAGCGGCAGAAGCGGGAGCCGGTCCTACGAGCAGTACTTC
>TRBJ2-1|TRBV4-1|-|TRBD2
CASSQTSGRYNEQFF
TGCGCCAGCAGCCAGACTAGCGGGAGATACAATGAGCAGTTCTTC
>TRBJ1-2|TRBV5-4|-|-
CASSLQGLYGYTF
TGTGCCAGCAGCTTGCAGGGTCTCTATGGCTACACCTTC
>TRBJ1-5|TRBV5-6|once|TRBD1
CASSSQGQGADNQPQHF
TGTGCCAGCAGCTCACAGGGACAGGGGGCGGACAATCAGCCCCAGCATTTT
>TRBJ2-7|TRBV7-8|-|TRBD2
CASSLAGTRNYEQYF
TGTGCCAGCAGCTTGGCCGGGACTAGGAACTACGAGCAGTACTTC
>TRBJ1-2|TRBV11-2|once|-
CASSSVSLLAGYTF
TGTGCCAGCAGCTCAGTGAGTCTGCTTGCGGGCTACACCTTC
>TRBJ1-1|TRBV10-3|-|-
CASQGNTEAFF
TGTGCCTCCCAAGGGAACACTGAAGCTTTCTTT
>TRBJ2-7|TRBV7-8|-|-
CASTRDPTGITLYEQYF
TGTGCCAGCACCCGAGACCCTACAGGGATCACTCTCTACGAGCAGTACTTC
>TRBJ2-3|TRBV7-2|-|-
CASSDSGDTQYF
TGTGCCAGCAGCGATAGCGGTGATACGCAGTATTTT
>TRBJ2-1|TRBV10-3|-|TRBD2
CAISEPFSGGSSYNEQFF
TGTGCCATCAGTGAGCCGTTCTCTGGCGGGAGCTCCTACAATGAGCAGTTCTTC
>TRBJ1-1|TRBV30|-|-
CASQGMNTEAFF
TGTGCCTCACAGGGCATGAACACTGAAGCTTTCTTT
>TRBJ2-2|TRBV5-1|-|-
CASSQSVAPHRTGELFF
TGCGCCAGCAGTCAATCCGTCGCCCCCCACAGGACCGGGGAGCTGTTTTTT
>TRBJ2-2|TRBV5-1|-|TRBD2
CASSSGTSGRTGELFF
TGCGCCAGCAGCTCCGGGACTAGCGGGAGGACCGGGGAGCTGTTTTTT
>TRBJ2-7|TRBV4-2|-|-
CASSRQERSEQYF
TGTGCCAGCAGCCGCCAGGAGCGGAGCGAGCAGTACTTC
>TRBJ1-5|TRBV18|-|-
CASSPVGAGGNQPQHF
TGTGCCAGCTCACCGGTAGGGGCTGGTGGCAATCAGCCCCAGCATTTT
>TRBJ2-3|TRBV5-5|-|-
CASSLDSSTDTQYF
TGTGCCAGCAGCTTGGATAGCAGCACAGATACGCAGTATTTT
>TRBJ1-4|TRBV4-2|few|-
CASSQDRYRRNEKLFF
TGTGCCAGCAGCCAAGATAGGTACAGGAGAAATGAAAAACTGTTTTTT
>TRBJ2-1|TRBV11-2|-|-
CASSQDLVYPNNEQFF
TGTGCCAGCAGCCAGGATCTAGTTTACCCTAACAATGAGCAGTTCTTC
>TRBJ2-3|TRBV10-3|-|TRBD2
CAISGLAGTDTQYF
TGTGCCATCTCTGGACTAGCGGGCACAGATACGCAGTATTTT
>TRBJ2-1|TRBV5-1|once|-
CASKTGPPNEQFF
TGCGCCAGCAAAACAGGGCCCCCCAATGAGCAGTTCTTC
>TRBJ2-1|TRBV24-1|-|TRBD1
CATQRPGGNEQFF
TGTGCCACCCAGCGTCCAGGGGGCAATGAGCAGTTCTTC
>TRBJ1-4|TRBV6-6|once|-
CASRGLINEKLFF
TGTGCCAGCAGAGGACTGATTAATGAAAAACTGTTTTTT
>TRBJ1-5|TRBV27|-|-
CASSPRGRDNQPQHF
TGTGCCAGCAGTCCCCGTGGGCGGGACAATCAGCCCCAGCATTTT
>TRBJ1-1|TRBV28|-|-
CASSLVRVDTEAFF
TGTGCCAGCAGTTTGGTGAGGGTGGATACTGAAGCTTTCTTT
>TRBJ1-1|TRBV6-5|-|-
CASSYPDRRGNTEAFF
TGTGCCAGCAGTTACCCCGACAGGAGAGGGAACACTGAAGCTTTCTTT
>TRBJ1-1|TRBV28|once|-
CASCYRVPPEAFF
TGTGCCAGCTGCTACAGGGTCCCGCCTGAAGCTTTCTTT
>TRBJ1-1|TRBV7-2|-|-
CASSPNRRLMNTEAFF
TGTGCCAGCAGCCCGAACAGGCGCCTCATGAACACTGAAGCTTTCTTT
>TRBJ1-5|TRBV9|-|-
CASSVAGNSNQPQHF
TGTGCCAGCAGCGTAGCCGGGAATAGCAATCAGCCCCAGCATTTT
>TRBJ1-1|TRBV18|-|-
CASSQGILVLRGTEAFF
TGTGCCAGCTCACAGGGAATCCTGGTCTTAAGAGGGACTGAAGCTTTCTTT
>TRBJ1-1|TRBV6-5|-|-
CASSYSRGPEAFF
TGTGCCAGCAGTTACTCACGAGGGCCTGAAGCTTTCTTT
>TRBJ1-4|TRBV7-9|-|-
CASIPATNEKLFF
TGTGCCAGCATACCGGCAACTAATGAAAAACTGTTTTTT
>TRBJ2-7|TRBV4-1|-|TRBD2
CASSQDTSGRSWQYF
TGCGCCAGCAGCCAAGATACTAGCGGGAGATCCTGGCAGTACTTC
>TRBJ2-1|TRBV27|-|-
CASRRDSPNNEQFF
TGTGCCAGCAGGAGAGACAGCCCCAACAATGAGCAGTTCTTC
>TRBJ2-7|TRBV27|-|-
CASSLLQGGHSYEQYF
TGTGCCAGCAGTTTATTGCAGGGTGGACATTCCTACGAGCAGTACTTC
>TRBJ2-3|TRBV29-1|once|-
CSVERVDTQYF
TGCAGCGTTGAGAGGGTGGACACGCAGTATTTT